This passage covers 13 T cell receptor beta chains from one sample sequenced in a study of blood T cell repertoires in COVID-19. Here immunoSEQ multiplex PCR was the method, and the copy in TCRdb shows in-frame clones only, minus some. Among just over 75,000 clones listed, roughly 80% were seen once. Sequenced material: peripheral blood. These receptor sequences come from a man aged 55-75 years with active or convalescent COVID-19.

The chain has TRBV7-9 and TRBJ1-4; D gene ambiguous. Germline V gene lookup returns CDR1 SEHNR and CDR2 FQNEAQ (reference sequence). V lost 5 bases and J lost 0, with 10 bases in between. The CDR3 spans 15 residues. CDR3 sequence reads: CASSPGSATNEKLFF. The CDR3 bases are TGTGCCAGCAGCCCGGGGTCTGCAACTAATGAAAAACTGTTTTTT.

V usage is TRBV3-1 (or the pseudogene TRBV3-2) and J usage is TRBJ2-1, with TRBD1 as a possible D gene (6 bases). V lost 2 bases to trimming and J lost 9 bases, with 11 bases between them. The CDR3 has 13 residues. CDR1 LGHDT and CDR2 YNNKEL come from the germline V gene (reference sequence). The CDR3 region is CASSQIQGGEQFF. CDR3 nucleotide sequence: TGTGCCAGCAGCCAAATACAGGGTGGTGAGCAGTTCTTC.

There are a few counts of this clone. The CDR3, as DNA: TGTGCCAGCTCACCACGGGGACTAGCGGGGATGGCCGGGGAGCTGTTTTTT. It encodes CASSPRGLAGMAGELFF. The rearrangement links TRBV18 to TRBJ2-2; 13 bases fit TRBD2. Losses at the gene ends were 1 base for V and 6 bases for J; bases not matched to a gene: 5. Per the germline V gene, CDR1 is KGHSH and CDR2 is LQKENI. The CDR3 consists of 17 residues.

This chain joins TRBV3-1 (or the pseudogene TRBV3-2) and TRBJ1-1; D uncertain. This CDR3 has 18 amino acids. The V gene's germline CDR1 is LGHDT and CDR2 YNNKEL (reference sequence). Trimming took off 3 bases at V and 0 bases at J, with 20 bases between the two ends. The CDR3 nucleotides are TGTGCCAGCAGCCACGGAACTCTCGGTCAGGCCATGAACACTGAAGCTTTCTTT. Translated: CASSHGTLGQAMNTEAFF.

This clone was detected only once. The rearrangement uses TRBV4-1 and TRBJ1-1; TRBD1 might be the D (6 bases). The CDR3 consists of 14 residues. The V end lost 1 base, the J end lost 4 bases, and 10 bases lay between the germline ends. The germline V gene has CDR1 MGHRA and CDR2 YSYEKL. The CDR3 DNA sequence: TGCGCCAGCAGCCAAGGTTTCAGGGGCACTGAAGCTTTCTTT. Encoded protein: CASSQGFRGTEAFF.

CDR3 sequence (DNA): TGTGCCAGCGGGACTAATGGGTCCCCCGAAGAGACCCAGTACTTC. It is translated as CASGTNGSPEETQYF. The chain carries TRBV21-1 and TRBJ2-5; TRBD2 reflects the table's D call only, with no check against the DNA. TRBV21-1 is deemed a pseudogene. CDR3 length: 15 residues.

This clone has only one observation. V usage is TRBV5-8 and J usage is TRBJ2-5; D is possibly TRBD1 (5 bases). This CDR3 comprises 15 residues. Trimming took off 3 bases at V and 3 bases at J, with 15 bases between the two ends. The germline CDR1 and CDR2 sequences are SGHTS and YDEGEE. The CDR3 nucleotides read TGTGCCAGCAGCTATTATGGACAAGCTAAAGAGACCCAGTACTTC. Protein: CASSYYGQAKETQYF.

The gene calls are TRBV5-8 and TRBJ1-2; 7 bases line up with TRBD1. The CDR3 is made up of 14 amino acids. Germline CDR1 and CDR2: SGHTS and YDEGEE. V lost 4 bases and J lost 4; bases outside the gene matches: 7. CDR3 DNA: TGTGCCAGCAGCCGAGGACAGGAGGGCTATGGCTACACCTTC. Protein: CASSRGQEGYGYTF.

The chain combines TRBV6-6 with TRBJ1-2, with a tentative D call TRBD1 (5 bases). The V gene's germline CDR1 is MNHNY and CDR2 SVGAGI (reference sequence). This CDR3 contains 14 residues. Trimming pared 2 bases from V and 2 bases from J, leaving 9 bases between. The CDR3 bases are TGTGCCAGCAGTTACCGCGGGGCCAACTATGGCTACACCTTC. Protein product: CASSYRGANYGYTF.

The table lists this clone with a count of one. The chain couples TRBV25-1 to TRBJ1-2, with TRBD1 as a possible D gene (6 bases). V lost 6 bases and J 6 bases, leaving 20 bases between the germline ends. This CDR3 has 15 amino acids. CDR1 is MGHDK, CDR2 SYGVNS, per germline. The CDR3 region has the DNA TGTGCCAGCAGGGGCAATGGACAGCGTAGGGATGGCTACACCTTC. Residues: CASRGNGQRRDGYTF.

V is TRBV27 and J is TRBJ1-2; the D gene is possibly TRBD1 (6 bases). This CDR3 has 12 amino acids. Germline-derived CDR1 and CDR2 are MNHEY and SMNVEV (reference sequence). The V end lost 6 bases, the J end lost 5 bases, and 10 bases lay between the germline ends. The CDR3 bases are TGTGCCAGCAGATCAACAGGGTATGGCTACACCTTC. Its protein is CASRSTGYGYTF.

The gene calls are TRBV28 and TRBJ1-4; 11 positions agree with TRBD1. Germline CDR1 and CDR2: MDHEN and SYDVKM. V shed 3 bases, J shed 10 bases, and the junction held 16 bases outside the gene matches. The CDR3 is made up of 18 amino acids. Written as DNA, the CDR3 is TGTGCCAGCAGTTTGGGAGAAACGTTTGGGGACAGGGGGAGAAAACTGTTTTTT. Translating gives CASSLGETFGDRGRKLFF.

This chain links TRBV19 with TRBJ1-5, with D hard to call. This CDR3 is 16 amino acids long. The V gene's germline CDR1 is LNHDA and CDR2 SQIVND (reference sequence). Trimming left V 3 bases short and J 0 bases short, with 12 bases between. DNA for the CDR3: TGTGCCAGTAGTATCGGGTTCCCAGATAGCAATCAGCCCCAGCATTTT. This codes for CASSIGFPDSNQPQHF. Full variable domain (rest looked up from reference TRBV19 and TRBJ1-5): DGGITQSPKYLFRKEGQNVTLSCEQNLNHDAMYWYRQDPGQGLRLIYYSQIVNDFQKGDIAEGYSVSREKKESFPLTVTSAQKNPTAFYLCASSIGFPDSNQPQHFGDGTRLSIL.